The next 3 T cell receptor beta chains were all read from a single sample in a study of CD8 T cells in acute hepatitis C reinfection. Here immunoSEQ multiplex PCR was the method, and the copy in TCRdb shows in-frame clones only, minus some. The data show tens of thousands of clones, approximately 85% seen once. Time point noted: naive CD8 control sorted from an acute-time-point sample. Sequencing input: naive CD8+ T cells from PBMCs. The receptor set was obtained from a young woman who spontaneously cleared hepatitis C infection.

V and J are TRBV28 and TRBJ1-2, with D hard to call. Germline V lookup: CDR1 MDHEN, CDR2 SYDVKM. The CDR3 sequence is 14 residues long. Trimming stripped 6 bases from V and 6 bases from J, with 17 bases between. The CDR3 reads CASSRRVVFDGYTF. The CDR3 DNA sequence: TGTGCCAGCAGCCGCCGGGTTGTGTTCGATGGCTACACCTTC.

This chain links TRBV5-4 with TRBJ2-7; D is unresolved. Germline values: CDR1 SGHNT, CDR2 YYREEE (reference sequence). CDR3 length: 14 residues. V was shortened by 1 base and J by 1 base, with 9 bases between the two germline ends. The CDR3, as DNA: TGTGCCAGCAGCTTGCAGTGGGGTTCCTACGAGCAGTACTTC. Translated: CASSLQWGSYEQYF.

V is TRBV6-6 and J is TRBJ1-4; D is possibly TRBD1 (5 bases). Per the germline V gene, CDR1 is MNHNY and CDR2 is SVGAGI (reference sequence). This CDR3 is built from 13 residues. V gave up 8 bases and J gave up 5 bases, with 12 bases separating them. CDR3 region: CASEGLLNEKLFF. The CDR3 DNA sequence: TGTGCCAGCGAGGGACTGTTGAATGAAAAACTGTTTTTT.